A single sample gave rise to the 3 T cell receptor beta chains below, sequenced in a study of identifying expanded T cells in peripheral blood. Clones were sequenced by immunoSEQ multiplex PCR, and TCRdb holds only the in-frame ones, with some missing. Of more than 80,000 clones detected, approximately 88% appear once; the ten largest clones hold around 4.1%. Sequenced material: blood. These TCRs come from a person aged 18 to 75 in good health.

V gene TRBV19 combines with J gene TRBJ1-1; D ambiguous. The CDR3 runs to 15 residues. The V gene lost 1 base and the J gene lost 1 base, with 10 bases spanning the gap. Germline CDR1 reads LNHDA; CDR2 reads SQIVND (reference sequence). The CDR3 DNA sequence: TGTGCCAGTAGTATAGCGGCGGGCCCGAACACTGAAGCTTTCTTT. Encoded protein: CASSIAAGPNTEAFF. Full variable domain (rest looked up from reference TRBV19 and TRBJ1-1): DGGITQSPKYLFRKEGQNVTLSCEQNLNHDAMYWYRQDPGQGLRLIYYSQIVNDFQKGDIAEGYSVSREKKESFPLTVTSAQKNPTAFYLCASSIAAGPNTEAFFGQGTRLTVV.

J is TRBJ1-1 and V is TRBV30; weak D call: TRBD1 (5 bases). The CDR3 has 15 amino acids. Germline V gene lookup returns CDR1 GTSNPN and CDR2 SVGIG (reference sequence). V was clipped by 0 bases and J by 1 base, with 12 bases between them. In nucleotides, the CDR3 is TGTGCCTGGAGTGTACCTCGGGGGGGGAACACTGAAGCTTTCTTT. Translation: CAWSVPRGGNTEAFF. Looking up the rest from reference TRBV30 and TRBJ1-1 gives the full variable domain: SQTIHQWPATLVQPVGSPLSLECTVEGTSNPNLYWYRQAAGRGLQLLFYSVGIGQISSEVPQNLSASRPQDRQFILSSKKLLLSDSGFYLCAWSVPRGGNTEAFFGQGTRLTVV.

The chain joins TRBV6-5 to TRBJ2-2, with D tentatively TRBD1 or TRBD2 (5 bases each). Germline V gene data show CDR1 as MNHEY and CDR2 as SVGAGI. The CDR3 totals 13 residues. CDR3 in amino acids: CATGRTNTGELFF. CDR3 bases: TGTGCTACGGGACGGACGAACACCGGGGAGCTGTTTTTT.